This entry lists 27 T cell receptor beta chains sequenced from one sample in a study of blood T cells in healthy people across ages (dated by TCRdb to between 2014 and 2017). Receptor amplification or capture employed 5' RACE. A second PCR of roughly 6 to 11 cycles was run with a J-beta primer mix and a sample-barcoded 5' primer. TCRdb itself trimmed the public reads at Q25 with fastp, ran MiXCR and retained productive beta chains. CDR3 protein sequences are deduplicated, and each keeps its most common genes and DNA. Counted in this sample were fewer than 2,000,000 distinct CDR3 sequences; 35% to 50% of them appeared once. Under 25% of the sample is in the top ten clones. Sequencing was carried out using blood. The receptors shown here come from a human donor in good health.

This clonotype was observed a few times. V and J are TRBV12-5 and TRBJ1-2; D might be TRBD1 (5 bases). V was trimmed by 3 bases and J by 5 bases, leaving 16 bases between them. Germline CDR1 LGHNT, CDR2 FRNRAP. This CDR3 spans 15 amino acids. The CDR3 loop is CASGFIGGSFYGYTF. CDR3 DNA sequence: TGTGCTAGTGGTTTTATTGGGGGTAGTTTTTATGGCTACACCTTC. The variable domain in full, with the rest retrieved from reference TRBV12-5 and TRBJ1-2, is DARVTQTPRHKVTEMGQEVTMRCQPILGHNTVFWYRQTMMQGLELLAYFRNRAPLDDSGMPKDRFSAEMPDATLATLKIQPSEPRDSAVYFCASGFIGGSFYGYTFGSGTRLTVV.

The gene calls are TRBV5-6 and TRBJ2-1; D may be TRBD1 (6 bases). CDR3 length: 15 amino acids. Trimming took off 4 bases at V and 7 bases at J, with 18 bases between the two ends. Germline CDR1 SGHDT, CDR2 YYEEEE. CDR3 region: CASSPAGTRTNEQFF. CDR3 DNA sequence: TGTGCCAGCAGCCCCGCCGGGACAAGGACGAATGAGCAGTTCTTC.

This clonotype came up many times. The chain has TRBV10-3 and TRBJ2-7; 8 bases are a match to TRBD2. CDR3 length: 14 residues. Germline loops: CDR1 ENHRY, CDR2 SYGVKD. J was trimmed by 3 bases and V by 6 bases; bases with no gene match: 7. For the CDR3, the DNA is TGTGCCATCAGCTTAGCGGGGTCAAACTACGAGCAGTACTTC. Its protein is CAISLAGSNYEQYF.

This clonotype was counted between two and nine times. The rearrangement uses TRBV6-5 and TRBJ2-7; weak D call: TRBD1 (6 bases). V was trimmed by 0 bases and J by 2 bases, leaving 11 bases between them. Germline CDR1 MNHEY, CDR2 SVGAGI. The CDR3 spans 15 residues. CDR3 sequence: CASSYSGAGAYEQYF. Here the CDR3 DNA reads TGTGCCAGCAGTTACTCAGGGGCAGGGGCCTACGAGCAGTACTTC.

This clonotype was counted a few times. This may come from a read error, since a much larger clone is one base off. CDR3 sequence: CASSRDRFYEQYF. The CDR3 DNA reads TGTGCCAGCAGCCGGGACAGATTCTACGAGCAGTACTTC. The rearrangement uses TRBV5-4 and TRBJ2-7; 7 positions match TRBD1. Germline V lookup: CDR1 SGHNT, CDR2 YYREEE (reference sequence). V dropped 4 bases and J dropped 3; count of bases not matched to a gene: 4. The CDR3 has 13 residues.

V is TRBV4-1 and J is TRBJ2-5, with D possibly being TRBD2 (5 bases). The CDR3 has 14 residues. Germline V lookup: CDR1 MGHRA, CDR2 YSYEKL. V lost 2 bases and J lost 4, with 11 bases in between. CDR3 amino acids: CASSQYVGRETQYF. CDR3 DNA: TGCGCCAGCAGCCAATACGTAGGGAGAGAGACCCAGTACTTC.

V and J are TRBV7-8 and TRBJ2-1, with unresolved D. Germline-derived CDR1 and CDR2 are SGHVS and FQNEAQ. V lost 2 bases to trimming and J lost 4 bases, with 18 bases between them. The CDR3 has 17 amino acids. Written as DNA, the CDR3 is TGTGCCAGCAGCTTAAGGCTTCAGTCCCTAGGTTACAATGAGCAGTTCTTC. Translated, it gives CASSLRLQSLGYNEQFF.

This chain uses TRBV6-6 with TRBJ1-2; 7 bases fit TRBD1. CDR1 is MNHNY and CDR2 is SVGAGI in the germline V gene (reference sequence). There are 14 residues in the CDR3. V was pared by 2 bases and J by 4 bases, with 4 bases of the junction left unmatched. CDR3 DNA sequence: TGTGCCAGCAGTTACGAAGGGACAGCCTATGGCTACACCTTC. Its translation: CASSYEGTAYGYTF.

The V and J genes are TRBV24-1 and TRBJ2-3; D is perhaps TRBD1 (6 bases). This CDR3 is 18 amino acids long. Germline assignment: CDR1 KGHDR and CDR2 SFDVKD. With 4 bases removed from V and 2 bases from J, the gap between germline ends came to 21 bases. The CDR3 is CATSDPQYRDIDTDTQYF. CDR3 nucleotides: TGTGCCACCAGTGACCCTCAATACAGGGATATCGACACAGATACGCAGTATTTT.

This clonotype has a handful of counts. The CDR3 DNA is TGTGCCAGCAGTTACAGTCTATGGGGCTACACCTTC. Residues: CASSYSLWGYTF. The chain joins TRBV2 to TRBJ1-2; the D is unclear. V lost 5 bases, J lost 8 bases, and 12 bases lay in between. The germline V gene encodes CDR1 SNHLY and CDR2 FYNNEI. The CDR3 runs to 12 residues.

The chain is built from TRBV6-5 and TRBJ2-2; 8 nucleotides align to TRBD2. Looked up from germline, CDR1 is MNHEY and CDR2 is SVGAGI. The CDR3 sequence is 16 residues long. With 7 bases clipped from V and 3 bases from J, the junction kept 10 bases outside the gene matches. The CDR3 is CASTKPGGLHTGELFF. CDR3 sequence (DNA): TGTGCCAGCACTAAGCCGGGGGGGTTGCACACCGGGGAGCTGTTTTTT.

This clonotype was found many times. J is TRBJ1-2 and V is TRBV27, with D perhaps TRBD1 (6 bases). The CDR3 sequence is 14 residues long. V was shortened by 1 base and J by 6 bases, with 12 bases between the two germline ends. Germline V gene data show CDR1 as MNHEY and CDR2 as SMNVEV (reference sequence). The CDR3 is CASSLLGRGHGYTF. CDR3 nucleotides: TGTGCCAGCAGTTTATTGGGCAGGGGTCATGGCTACACCTTC.

J is TRBJ1-1 and V is TRBV7-2; D perhaps matches TRBD1 (6 bases). CDR1 and CDR2 (germline): SGHTA, FQGNSA. The CDR3 runs 13 residues. Trimming removed 7 bases at V and 10 bases at J, with 19 bases between. The CDR3 bases are TGTGCCAGCAATCCGGGAGGGGAGGGGGTAGCTTTCTTT. This translates into CASNPGGEGVAFF.

This clonotype appeared a few times. This chain joins TRBV6-6 and TRBJ2-1; D may correspond to TRBD1 or TRBD2 (5 bases each). This CDR3 is built from 14 residues. CDR1 is MNHNY and CDR2 is SVGAGI in the germline V gene (reference sequence). V lost 6 bases and J 7 bases, leaving 16 bases between the germline ends. CDR3 nucleotide sequence: TGTGCCAGCAGCATCAACCGGGACCGGAATGAGCAGTTCTTC. Residues: CASSINRDRNEQFF.

V usage is TRBV12-3 or TRBV12-4 and J usage is TRBJ2-7; tentative D call: TRBD1 (6 bases). There are 14 residues in the CDR3. Trimming took off 6 bases at V and 4 bases at J, with 16 bases between the two ends. Written as DNA, the CDR3 is TGTGCCAGCAGCTCTACAGGGATGGTGTACGAGCAGTACTTC. Translation gives CASSSTGMVYEQYF.

This clonotype was counted once. The V call is TRBV20-1, the J call TRBJ1-1; D unclear. The V end was cut by 5 bases, the J end by 1 base, with 17 bases between. Germline loops: CDR1 DFQATT, CDR2 SNEGSKA (reference sequence). This CDR3 is 15 amino acids long. The CDR3 region is CSAAGVGPSNTEAFF. The CDR3 region has the DNA TGCAGTGCTGCCGGCGTCGGCCCTTCGAACACTGAAGCTTTCTTT.

V gene TRBV15 combines with J gene TRBJ1-4; TRBD1 is a possible D gene (5 bases). Germline assignment: CDR1 LNHNV and CDR2 YYDKDF (reference sequence). The CDR3 is 15 amino acids. The V and J ends lost 4 bases and 4 bases respectively, with 13 bases between them. The CDR3 reads CATSTPGWSNEKLFF. CDR3 coding DNA: TGTGCCACCAGCACTCCAGGGTGGAGTAATGAAAAACTGTTTTTT.

The V gene is TRBV18, the J gene TRBJ2-3; D tentatively reads TRBD1 or TRBD2 (6 bases each). There are 15 residues in the CDR3. Deletions cut 6 bases from V and 4 bases from J, with 17 bases between. Germline V gene sequence: CDR1 KGHSH, CDR2 LQKENI. CDR3 coding DNA: TGTGCCAGCTCCCCGGGGGCCCACCCGTCAGATACGCAGTATTTT. It codes for CASSPGAHPSDTQYF.

The chain joins TRBV6-2 or TRBV6-3 to TRBJ2-1, with 8 nucleotides matching TRBD2. The CDR3 covers 15 residues. Germline V CDR1 and CDR2: MNHEY, SVGEGT. Losses at the gene ends were 7 bases for V and 0 bases for J; bases not matched to a gene: 5. CDR3 DNA sequence: TGTGCCAGCAAACTAGCGGCTCTCTCCTACAATGAGCAGTTCTTC. The encoded protein is CASKLAALSYNEQFF.

The chain recombines TRBV19 with TRBJ2-7, with TRBD2 matching 7 bases. The ends lost 4 bases at V and 1 base at J; junction bases unmatched: 7. Germline assignment: CDR1 LNHDA and CDR2 SQIVND (reference sequence). The CDR3 length is 15 residues. DNA of the CDR3: TGTGCCAGTAGTAGGGAGCGGGGACTTTCCTACGAGCAGTACTTC. The encoded protein is CASSRERGLSYEQYF.

As for this clonotype: A much larger clone is a single base away; this may be a read error. V is TRBV7-2 and J is TRBJ2-7, with D perhaps matching TRBD2 (5 bases). CDR1 and CDR2 from the germline V gene are SGHTA and FQGNSA. The CDR3 covers 13 residues. Trimming left V 4 bases short and J 3 bases short, with 10 bases between. In nucleotides, the CDR3 is TGTGCCAGCAGCTACGACGCGGGCTACGAGCAGTACTTC. Translation: CASSYDAGYEQYF.

Of note for this clonotype: The junction shows a germline mismatch at one end, possibly a read error. The rearrangement uses TRBV7-7 and TRBJ1-4; D is possibly TRBD1 (6 bases). The CDR3 is 13 amino acids. Germline lookup yields CDR1 SSHAT and CDR2 FNYEAQ (reference sequence). The CDR3 sequence: CASSPQGSEKLFF. The CDR3 coding sequence is TGTGCTAGCAGCCCCCAGGGGAGTGAAAAACTGTTTTTT.

There are a few counts of this clonotype. This chain joins TRBV29-1 and TRBJ2-7, with D perhaps TRBD1 (6 bases). Germline V gene data show CDR1 as SQVTM and CDR2 as ANQGSEA. Trimming removed 1 base at V and 5 bases at J, with 15 bases between. CDR3 length: 14 residues. The CDR3 loop reads CSVEVIGTSDEQYF. Written as DNA, the CDR3 is TGCAGCGTTGAAGTTATCGGGACAAGTGACGAGCAGTACTTC.

In this sample, this clonotype turned up many times. The rearrangement joins TRBV5-1 to TRBJ2-7; D might be TRBD1 (6 bases). Between the trimmed V and J ends, which lost 5 bases and 4 bases, there was a span of 13 bases. CDR1 and CDR2 from the germline V gene are SGHRS and YFSETQ. The CDR3 has 13 residues. The CDR3 loop reads CASSTGTTYEQYF. Here the CDR3 DNA reads TGCGCCAGCAGTACCGGGACAACATACGAGCAGTACTTC.

The chain combines TRBV27 with TRBJ2-5, with 11 bases lining up with TRBD2. This CDR3 has 13 amino acids. Germline CDR1 and CDR2: MNHEY and SMNVEV (reference sequence). Trimming removed 6 bases from V and 7 bases from J; junction bases left unmatched: 4. CDR3 DNA sequence: TGTGCCAGCAGGGGACTAGCGGCAGGGACCCAGTACTTC. Protein sequence: CASRGLAAGTQYF.

This clonotype turned up a few times. V is TRBV14 and J is TRBJ2-3; 11 bases agree with TRBD2. J lost 5 bases, V lost 5 bases, and 12 bases had no gene match. This CDR3 comprises 17 residues. From germline, CDR1 is SGHDN and CDR2 FVKESK. CDR3 nucleotides: TGTGCCAGCAGCTCACCGGGTAGCGGGGGGGCTGAAGATACGCAGTATTTT. Translating it yields CASSSPGSGGAEDTQYF.

This clonotype was seen a few times. This chain uses TRBV29-1 with TRBJ1-4, with a possible D match to TRBD1 (5 bases). This CDR3 comprises 14 residues. V was cut by 5 bases and J by 7 bases, with 17 bases left in between. Looked up from germline, CDR1 is SQVTM and CDR2 is ANQGSEA. This chain's CDR3 is CSVMSGTAGEKLFF. CDR3 sequence (DNA): TGCAGCGTTATGAGTGGGACTGCCGGTGAAAAACTGTTTTTT.